This T cell receptor (beta chain) was sequenced in a study of shared clonotypes between healthy human individuals. Study as a whole: A couple of female and a few male donors aged 18 to 49 were enrolled. Notes on the study in general: The study sampled only blood, and tissue repertoires likely differ.

It was approximately 280 ng DNA, some 28,000 T cell genomes, that went into each replicate PCR of unsorted PBMC. Scientists sequenced DNA from unsorted PBMC on ten immunoSEQ deep assay plates. This table comes from immunoSEQ multiplex PCR, and its TCRdb copy is limited to in-frame clones, with some not included. This repertoire shows about 460,000 clones, roughly three quarters found once; its top ten account for around 11%. In regard to this clone: Its cognate antigen is unknown.

This CDR3 has 12 residues. The V gene's germline CDR1 is GTSNPN and CDR2 SVGIG (reference sequence). Trimming cost V 3 bases and J 9 bases, with 12 bases left between them. Sequencing used PBMCs. This chain uses TRBV30 with TRBJ2-1; D remains unclear. This TCR was recovered from a woman aged 40 to 55 in good health. Some clones in this sample may be carry-over from other donors' samples. This CDR3 is CAWSRRQSEQFF. CDR3 in DNA: TGTGCCTGGAGCCGTCGGCAGTCTGAGCAGTTCTTC.